The 3 T cell receptor beta chains below all came from one sample that was sequenced in a study of cytomegalovirus exposure and HLA in healthy donors. The PCR contained 60 Vbeta and 13 Jbeta primers. The method was immunoSEQ multiplex PCR; TCRdb's version includes in-frame clones alone and lacks a portion of them. Of roughly 120,000 clones listed, over 60% are singletons. Sequencing was performed on PBMCs. The receptor set was obtained from a woman in her 40s in good health and CMV-seropositive.

The CDR3 loop reads CAISDGSAPGEPQHF. CDR3 nucleotides: TGTGCCATCAGTGATGGTTCGGCCCCCGGGGAGCCCCAGCATTTT. The chain links TRBV10-3 to TRBJ1-5; D remains ambiguous. Germline V gene lookup returns CDR1 ENHRY and CDR2 SYGVKD. V was cut by 3 bases and J by 8 bases, with 17 bases left in between. This CDR3 region has 15 residues.

This clone has a single count. The rearrangement uses TRBV11-2 and TRBJ2-1, with 13 bases matching TRBD2. V dropped 4 bases and J dropped 10; count of bases not matched to a gene: 16. The V gene's germline CDR1 is SGHAT and CDR2 FQNNGV. The CDR3 is made up of 18 amino acids. Here the CDR3 reads CASSSPRGGTSGVKEQFF. CDR3 nucleotides: TGTGCCAGCAGCTCTCCCCGGGGGGGGACTAGCGGGGTTAAAGAGCAGTTCTTC.

The chain's CDR3 is CASSRVNQPQHF. DNA for the CDR3: TGTGCCAGTAGCAGGGTCAATCAGCCCCAGCATTTT. The chain links TRBV19 to TRBJ1-5; TRBD1 might be the D (5 bases). Germline V gene sequence: CDR1 LNHDA, CDR2 SQIVND (reference sequence). This CDR3 region has 12 residues. V lost 6 bases to trimming and J lost 3 bases, with 6 bases between them.